The 22 T cell receptor beta chains presented below share a single source sample, sequenced in a study of response to subunit inactivated influenza vaccine. TCRdb processed the RT-PCR reads anew with MiXCR; each CDR3 protein has one entry. The table has around 490,000 distinct CDR3 sequences, around 8% seen once. This material consisted of PBMCs from blood, taken less than 25 months after vaccination. The origin of the receptors is a man aged 50-75 years who received an inactivated influenza vaccine.

This clonotype was counted only a few times. This chain joins TRBV5-1 and TRBJ2-2; D is perhaps TRBD2 (6 bases). The CDR3 has 15 residues. Trimming stripped 4 bases from V and 5 bases from J, with 15 bases between. Germline V lookup: CDR1 SGHRS, CDR2 YFSETQ. Written as DNA, the CDR3 is TGCGCCAGCAGCGTCGCGGGGTCCGGGACCGGGGAGCTGTTTTTT. Its translation: CASSVAGSGTGELFF.

This chain uses TRBV29-1 with TRBJ2-3; no clear D. The CDR3 is 12 residues long. The V end lost 5 bases, the J end lost 11 bases, and 17 bases lay between the germline ends. Germline values: CDR1 SQVTM, CDR2 ANQGSEA. The CDR3 DNA is TGCAGCGTTTCCATCCGACCGGACGAGCAGTATTTT. Protein: CSVSIRPDEQYF.

Only a few counts were recorded for this clonotype. J is TRBJ1-5 and V is TRBV28, with D possibly matching TRBD1 (6 bases). CDR1 is MDHEN and CDR2 is SYDVKM in the germline V gene. V shed 5 bases and J shed 5 bases, with 19 bases lying between them. The CDR3 totals 16 residues. CDR3 bases: TGTGCCAGCAGTACAGGGACTCCTAGGTCCCATCAGCCCCAGCATTTT. Translating it yields CASSTGTPRSHQPQHF.

This clonotype showed up many times. This chain uses TRBV20-1 with TRBJ2-2; D not certain. This CDR3 spans 16 amino acids. CDR1 and CDR2 (germline): DFQATT, SNEGSKA (reference sequence). Between the trimmed V and J ends, which lost 2 bases and 1 base, there was a span of 14 bases. DNA for the CDR3: TGCAGTGCTAGATCAGGAGAGGCTCTGAACACCGGGGAGCTGTTTTTT. Amino acids: CSARSGEALNTGELFF.

The chain links TRBV18 to TRBJ2-5; D perhaps matches TRBD2 (6 bases). The CDR3 totals 13 residues. Trimming took off 5 bases at V and 7 bases at J, with 14 bases between the two ends. From germline, CDR1 is KGHSH and CDR2 LQKENI. The CDR3 bases are TGTGCCAGCTCAGGTAGCGGCGAAACGACCCAGTACTTC. This encodes CASSGSGETTQYF.

The table lists this clonotype with many counts. The CDR3 loop is CSARDALVAGTETQYF. The CDR3 DNA follows: TGCAGTGCTAGAGACGCACTCGTGGCGGGAACTGAGACCCAGTACTTC. The rearrangement uses TRBV20-1 and TRBJ2-5, with D perhaps TRBD2 (6 bases). There are 16 residues in the CDR3. V was shortened by 0 bases and J by 5 bases, with 19 bases between the two germline ends. Germline V gene data show CDR1 as DFQATT and CDR2 as SNEGSKA (reference sequence).

J is TRBJ2-7 and V is TRBV20-1; TRBD2 aligns across 7 bases. The V segment lost 6 bases and the J segment 2 bases; nucleotides outside the gene matches: 7. CDR1 is DFQATT, CDR2 SNEGSKA, per germline (reference sequence). The CDR3 runs to 13 residues. The CDR3 DNA reads TGCAGTGCCAATAGCGGGTCACCCTACGAGCAGTACTTC. As protein: CSANSGSPYEQYF.

This clonotype was counted at least ten times. The rearrangement links TRBV7-3 to TRBJ2-3; maybe TRBD2 (5 bases). The CDR3 is 16 amino acids. In germline, CDR1 is SGHTA, CDR2 FQGTGA. Trimming removed 5 bases at V and 0 bases at J, with 15 bases between. DNA for the CDR3: TGTGCCAGCAGCCCGCGACTTGGCGGGAGCACAGATACGCAGTATTTT. The encoded protein is CASSPRLGGSTDTQYF.

The gene calls are TRBV20-1 and TRBJ1-5, with a possible D match to TRBD1 (6 bases). This CDR3 has 16 residues. V lost 0 bases and J lost 3, with 15 bases in between. From germline, CDR1 is DFQATT and CDR2 SNEGSKA (reference sequence). As DNA, the CDR3 is TGCAGTGCTAGAGACCCTGACAGGCCCCCCAATCAGCCCCAGCATTTT. Amino acid sequence: CSARDPDRPPNQPQHF.

This chain connects TRBV3-1 to TRBJ2-7, with D hard to call. The CDR3 extends over 13 amino acids. Trimming removed 1 base from V and 6 bases from J, with 10 bases in between. Germline V gene data show CDR1 as LGHDT and CDR2 as YNNKEL (reference sequence). CDR3 region: CASSQVNKGEQYF. The CDR3 DNA sequence: TGTGCCAGCAGCCAAGTCAACAAGGGCGAGCAGTACTTC.

This sequence joins TRBV12-3 or TRBV12-4 and TRBJ2-3, with TRBD2 matching 7 bases. The CDR3 has 17 amino acids. The CDR3 DNA reads as TGTACCTGCAATCGGGGGGACCGACTAGCTAGCACAGATACGCAGTATTTT. Its translation: CTCNRGDRLASTDTQYF.

This clonotype appeared many times. This sequence joins TRBV29-1 and TRBJ2-5; D gene uncertain. The CDR3 totals 11 residues. CDR1 SQVTM and CDR2 ANQGSEA come from the germline V gene. Trimming took 3 bases from V and 2 from J, leaving 4 bases between them. CDR3 DNA: TGCAGCGTTGACCTACAAGAGACCCAGTACTTC. Its translation: CSVDLQETQYF.

This clonotype occurred a few times. The chain combines TRBV7-9 with TRBJ2-7; D unresolved. This CDR3 is 15 amino acids long. Germline V gene sequence: CDR1 SEHNR, CDR2 FQNEAQ (reference sequence). Trimming removed 5 bases at V and 3 bases at J, with 17 bases between. CDR3: CASSPGSGRSYEQYF. The CDR3 DNA reads as TGTGCCAGCAGCCCAGGTTCGGGTAGAAGCTACGAGCAGTACTTC.

This clonotype was counted at least ten times. This rearrangement joins TRBV5-1 to TRBJ2-7; a weak D match, TRBD1 (5 bases). The V end lost 2 bases, the J end lost 2 bases, and 8 bases lay between the germline ends. The CDR3 has 13 residues. Germline V gene sequence: CDR1 SGHRS, CDR2 YFSETQ. The CDR3 loop is CASSFGQAYEQYF. The CDR3 coding sequence is TGCGCCAGCAGCTTCGGACAAGCCTACGAGCAGTACTTC.

This clonotype has more than one count but fewer than ten. The chain uses TRBV2 and TRBJ2-5, with 9 bases aligning to TRBD1. CDR1 is SNHLY, CDR2 FYNNEI, per germline. This CDR3 is 14 amino acids long. The J segment lost 5 bases and the V segment lost 10 bases, leaving 11 bases of the junction unmatched. In DNA form, the CDR3 reads TGTGCCACCTCGCGGGACAGGGAAATTGAGACCCAGTACTTC. Translating gives CATSRDREIETQYF.

The chain links TRBV6-2 or TRBV6-3 to TRBJ1-2; D uncertain. The V gene lost 4 bases and the J gene lost 0 bases, with 9 bases spanning the gap. CDR1 and CDR2 from the germline V gene are MNHEY and SVGEGT. The CDR3 has 14 residues. CDR3 region: CASSFPGSNYGYTF. CDR3 sequence (DNA): TGTGCCAGCAGTTTCCCGGGATCTAACTATGGCTACACCTTC.

This clonotype has just a few counts. The chain is built from TRBV20-1 and TRBJ2-5; tentative D call: TRBD1 (6 bases). This CDR3 region has 14 residues. The germline CDR1 and CDR2 sequences are DFQATT and SNEGSKA (reference sequence). The ends were cut back, 0 bases at V and 4 bases at J, with 12 bases in the middle. The CDR3 region is CSARDQTGRETQYF. CDR3 nucleotides: TGCAGTGCTAGAGATCAAACAGGGAGAGAGACCCAGTACTTC.

The J gene is TRBJ2-3, the V gene TRBV12-3 or TRBV12-4; D remains ambiguous. V lost 3 bases and J lost 4, with 14 bases in between. The CDR3 runs to 15 residues. The CDR3 is CASSFGGTLADTQYF. In DNA, the CDR3 is TGTGCCAGCAGTTTTGGCGGCACTCTGGCAGATACGCAGTATTTT.

V and J are TRBV20-1 and TRBJ2-5; TRBD2 aligns across 8 bases. V was clipped by 2 bases and J by 1 base; unmatched bases: 12. Germline CDR1 is DFQATT and CDR2 is SNEGSKA (reference sequence). This CDR3 region has 17 residues. The CDR3 sequence: CSARLGLRRGVQETQYF. Written as DNA, the CDR3 is TGCAGTGCTAGATTAGGGTTGCGGCGGGGGGTCCAAGAGACCCAGTACTTC.

This clonotype was seen a few times. This chain links TRBV5-1 with TRBJ1-1, with a weak D call TRBD1 (6 bases). V was shortened by 1 base and J by 6 bases, with 22 bases between the two germline ends. The CDR3 loop spans 17 amino acids. From germline, CDR1 is SGHRS and CDR2 YFSETQ. The CDR3 loop is CASSLTDSGTWIAEAFF. CDR3 DNA sequence: TGCGCCAGCAGCTTGACGGACAGTGGCACCTGGATAGCTGAAGCTTTCTTT.

This clonotype was observed at least ten times. This sequence joins TRBV6-6 and TRBJ2-1; D gene unclear. The CDR3 extends over 13 amino acids. The V gene's germline CDR1 is MNHNY and CDR2 SVGAGI (reference sequence). Trimming pared 1 base from V and 6 bases from J, leaving 7 bases between. The CDR3 spells CASSYLYSNEQFF. Here the CDR3 DNA reads TGTGCCAGCAGTTACTTATACAGCAATGAGCAGTTCTTC.

This clonotype has at least ten counts. This sequence joins TRBV2 and TRBJ2-1, with TRBD1 as a possible D gene (6 bases). CDR3 length: 13 residues. Trimming pared 4 bases from V and 4 bases from J, leaving 8 bases between. CDR1 and CDR2 from the germline V gene are SNHLY and FYNNEI. For the CDR3, the DNA is TGTGCCAGCAGTGGCGACAGGTACAATGAGCAGTTCTTC. Translating it yields CASSGDRYNEQFF.